This TCR beta chain came from a study of blood T cell repertoires in COVID-19. Turning to the study itself: Specimens from acute and convalescent COVID-19 originated in the United States, Italy and Spain. Nucleic acid was either cDNA or gDNA, and it came from T cells, B-cell-depleted T cells, or PBMCs.

Enrolment of Seattle patients took place during active infection, and they were followed longitudinally. This clone was seen only once. Source study methods: Amplification with reference gene primers provided the estimates of nucleated cell counts. Method: immunoSEQ multiplex PCR; TCRdb's copy keeps in-frame clones and lacks some. V and J calls and clone size follow that table, whereas D and trimming were derived from the DNA. The repertoire holds approximately 170,000 clones, with more than 80% as singletons. The CDR3 is made up of 15 amino acids. The ends lost 3 bases at V and 2 bases at J; junction bases unmatched: 4. CDR1 and CDR2 from the germline V gene are SGDLS and YYNGEE.

This chain connects TRBV9 to TRBJ2-3, with 9 bases that match TRBD1. The specimen sequenced was peripheral blood. The source of this sequence is a woman in her sixties with COVID-19, enrolled during active disease. The CDR3 DNA reads as TGTGCCAGCAGCGCCGACAGGGGGTACACAGATACGCAGTATTTT. The encoded protein is CASSADRGYTDTQYF.